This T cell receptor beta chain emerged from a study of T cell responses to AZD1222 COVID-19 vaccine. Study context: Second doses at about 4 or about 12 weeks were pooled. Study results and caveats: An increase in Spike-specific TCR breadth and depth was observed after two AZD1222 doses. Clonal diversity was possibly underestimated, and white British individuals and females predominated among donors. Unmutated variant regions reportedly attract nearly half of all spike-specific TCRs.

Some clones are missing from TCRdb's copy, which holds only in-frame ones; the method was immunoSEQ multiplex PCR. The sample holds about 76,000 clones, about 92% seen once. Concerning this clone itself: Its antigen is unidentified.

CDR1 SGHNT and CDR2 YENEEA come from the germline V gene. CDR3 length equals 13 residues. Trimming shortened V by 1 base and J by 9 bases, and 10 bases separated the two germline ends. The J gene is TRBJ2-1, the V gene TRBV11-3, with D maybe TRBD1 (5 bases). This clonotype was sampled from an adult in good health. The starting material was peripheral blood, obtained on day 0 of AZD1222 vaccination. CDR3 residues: CASSLVWGVEQFF. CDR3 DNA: TGTGCCAGCAGCTTAGTGTGGGGCGTTGAGCAGTTCTTC. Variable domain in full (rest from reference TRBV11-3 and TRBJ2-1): EAGVVQSPRYKIIEKKQPVAFWCNPISGHNTLYWYLQNLGQGPELLIRYENEEAVDDSQLPKDRFSAERLKGVDSTLKIQPAELGDSAVYLCASSLVWGVEQFFGPGTRLTVL.